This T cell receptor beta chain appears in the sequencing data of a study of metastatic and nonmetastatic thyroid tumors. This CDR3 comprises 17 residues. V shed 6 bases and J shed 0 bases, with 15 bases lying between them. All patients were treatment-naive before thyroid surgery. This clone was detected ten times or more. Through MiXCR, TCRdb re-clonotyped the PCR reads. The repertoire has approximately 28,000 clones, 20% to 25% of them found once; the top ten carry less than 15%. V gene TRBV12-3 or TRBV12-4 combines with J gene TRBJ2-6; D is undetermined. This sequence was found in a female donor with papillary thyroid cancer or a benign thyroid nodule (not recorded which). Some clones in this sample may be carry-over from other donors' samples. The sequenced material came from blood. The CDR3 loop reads CASRVGSLISGANVLTF. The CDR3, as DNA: TGTGCCAGCAGGGTCGGGTCTCTAATCTCTGGGGCCAACGTCCTGACTTTC.